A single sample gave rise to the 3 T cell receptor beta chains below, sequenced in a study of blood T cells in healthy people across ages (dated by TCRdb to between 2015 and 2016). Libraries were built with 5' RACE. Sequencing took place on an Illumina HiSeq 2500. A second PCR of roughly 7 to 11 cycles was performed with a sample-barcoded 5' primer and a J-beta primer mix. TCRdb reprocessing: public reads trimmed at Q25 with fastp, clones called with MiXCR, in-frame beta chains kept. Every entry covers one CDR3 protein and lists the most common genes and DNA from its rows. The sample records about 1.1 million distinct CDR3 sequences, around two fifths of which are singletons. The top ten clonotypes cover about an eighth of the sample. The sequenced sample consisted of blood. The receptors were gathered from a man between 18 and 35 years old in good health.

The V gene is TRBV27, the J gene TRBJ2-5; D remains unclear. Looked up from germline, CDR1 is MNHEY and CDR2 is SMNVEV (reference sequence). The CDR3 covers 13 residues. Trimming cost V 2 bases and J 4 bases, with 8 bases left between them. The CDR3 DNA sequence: TGTGCCAGCAGTTTAGTGAATCGAGAGACCCAGTACTTC. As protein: CASSLVNRETQYF.

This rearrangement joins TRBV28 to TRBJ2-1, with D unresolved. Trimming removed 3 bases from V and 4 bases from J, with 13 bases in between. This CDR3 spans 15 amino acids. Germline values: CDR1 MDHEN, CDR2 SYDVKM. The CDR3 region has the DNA TGTGCCAGCAGTTTCGGCAGGCCAGCTTACAATGAGCAGTTCTTC. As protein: CASSFGRPAYNEQFF.

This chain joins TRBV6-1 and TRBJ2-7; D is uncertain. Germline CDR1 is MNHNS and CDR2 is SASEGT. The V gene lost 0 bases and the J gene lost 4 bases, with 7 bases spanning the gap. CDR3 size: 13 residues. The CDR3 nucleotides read TGTGCCAGCAGTGAAGCCGGAAGTTACGAGCAGTACTTC. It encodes CASSEAGSYEQYF.